The clone carrying this T cell receptor (beta chain) was recorded a few times. What it binds is unknown. Deletions cut 0 bases from V and 2 bases from J, with 11 bases between. This CDR3 has 16 amino acids. The germline V gene has CDR1 KGHSH and CDR2 LQKENI. The data derive from a study of radiotherapy plus CTLA-4 blockade in lung cancer. Study findings and constraints: Blood saw expansion of tumor-derived TCR clones after radiotherapy plus ipilimumab.

Profiling relied on immunoSEQ multiplex PCR, and the TCRdb table lists in-frame clones only, not all of them. The sample yields some 15,000 clones, around 72% seen once. This clonotype originated in a human donor with non-small cell lung cancer whose response to radiotherapy plus ipilimumab could not be evaluated. The chain has TRBV18 and TRBJ2-1; D perhaps matches TRBD1 (5 bases). Sequenced here: peripheral blood, sampled from a patient treated with radiotherapy plus ipilimumab. The CDR3 coding sequence is TGTGCCAGCTCACCACCTCTGGCAGGGACCTACAATGAGCAGTTCTTC. Protein: CASSPPLAGTYNEQFF. Drawing the rest from reference TRBV18 and TRBJ2-1, the complete variable domain is NAGVMQNPRHLVRRRGQEARLRCSPMKGHSHVYWYRQLPEEGLKFMVYLQKENIIDESGMPKERFSAEFPKEGPSILRIQQVVRGDSAAYFCASSPPLAGTYNEQFFGPGTRLTVL.